What follows describes a single T cell receptor beta chain. Antigen unknown. Other DNA sequences within the sample encode an identical CDR3. Between the trimmed V and J ends, which lost 2 bases and 0 bases, there was a span of 9 bases. This CDR3 is 15 amino acids long. Per germline, CDR1 SGHRS and CDR2 YFSETQ. The data originate from a study of shared clonotypes between healthy human individuals. As for the study in general: Used for every donor were three CD4 naive, three CD4 memory, two CD8 naive and one CD8 memory plate.

Assay: immunoSEQ multiplex PCR; the TCRdb copy retains only in-frame clones and omits some. The sample carries around 1,900,000 clones, just over 90% recorded once. Selected positively for CCR7 and CD45RO-negative, naive CD8 cells excluded terminally differentiated effector memory CD45RA+ cells. Adult donors, all healthy and HIV-negative, had no recent acute infections or vaccinations. General observations from the study: At large depth, rarefaction still showed sorted-subset sequencing to be incomplete. Clonotypes that were shared across a few donors made up roughly 5.2% of naive CD4 clonotypes.

The specimen sequenced was naive CD8+ T cells from PBMCs. The chain combines TRBV5-1 with TRBJ2-1, with unresolved D. This sequence originates from a man in his late teens or twenties in good health. Some clones in this sample may be carry-over from other donors' samples. The CDR3 sequence is CASSFSESSYNEQFF. CDR3 bases: TGCGCCAGCAGCTTCTCCGAGAGCTCCTACAATGAGCAGTTCTTC.